These 7 T cell receptor beta chains share one sample of origin, sequenced in a study of T cells after yellow fever vaccination. TCRdb called the 5' RACE reads again in MiXCR, with one record for every CDR3 protein. The data show approximately 510,000 distinct CDR3 sequences, 21% seen once. The source material was PBMCs, sampled approximately 22 days after the first yellow fever vaccination. The receptors were sampled from a man between 18 and 29 years old who received the YFV17D yellow fever vaccine.

This chain joins TRBV5-1 and TRBJ2-5; D gene unclear. The V gene's germline CDR1 is SGHRS and CDR2 YFSETQ. The CDR3 runs 14 residues. V was cut by 1 base and J by 2 bases, with 9 bases left in between. The CDR3 sequence: CASSLWQTQETQYF. CDR3 DNA sequence: TGCGCCAGCAGCTTGTGGCAGACTCAAGAGACCCAGTACTTC. The variable domain in full, completed from reference TRBV5-1 and TRBJ2-5, reads KAGVTQTPRYLIKTRGQQVTLSCSPISGHRSVSWYQQTPGQGLQFLFEYFSETQRNKGNFPGRFSGRQFSNSRSEMNVSTLELGDSALYLCASSLWQTQETQYFGPGTRLLVL.

This clonotype showed up just a few times. The chain recombines TRBV7-2 with TRBJ2-5, with TRBD2 identical over 10 bases. Germline assignment: CDR1 SGHTA and CDR2 FQGNSA. The V and J ends lost 5 bases and 1 base, in that order; junction bases with no gene match: 4. This CDR3 has 15 residues. CDR3 protein: CASSHGLAAQETQYF. DNA for the CDR3: TGTGCCAGCAGCCACGGACTAGCGGCCCAAGAGACCCAGTACTTC. Looking up the rest from reference TRBV7-2 and TRBJ2-5 gives the full variable domain: GAGVSQSPSNKVTEKGKDVELRCDPISGHTALYWYRQSLGQGLEFLIYFQGNSAPDKSGLPSDRFSAERTGGSVSTLTIQRTQQEDSAVYLCASSHGLAAQETQYFGPGTRLLVL.

The chain joins TRBV7-2 to TRBJ2-1; 9 positions match TRBD1. Trimming removed 6 bases from V and 12 bases from J; junction bases left unmatched: 9. The CDR3 totals 13 residues. CDR1 and CDR2 from the germline V gene are SGHTA and FQGNSA. The DNA for the CDR3 is TGTGCCAGCAGTACACAGGGGGCTTTAGGGCAGTTCTTC. Its translation: CASSTQGALGQFF.

This rearrangement joins TRBV7-2 to TRBJ2-5; 12 bases agree with TRBD2. V was pared by 5 bases and J by 5 bases, with 9 bases of the junction left unmatched. CDR3 length: 16 residues. CDR1 and CDR2 from the germline V gene are SGHTA and FQGNSA. The CDR3 loop reads CASSPPSGGVAETQYF. CDR3 sequence (DNA): TGTGCCAGCAGCCCACCTAGCGGGGGGGTGGCGGAGACCCAGTACTTC.

This clonotype was seen a few times. The V gene is TRBV7-4, the J gene TRBJ2-7, with a weak D call TRBD2 (6 bases). Trimming left V 7 bases short and J 2 bases short, with 18 bases between. In germline, CDR1 is SGHVT, CDR2 SQSDAQ. The CDR3 covers 15 residues. The CDR3 nucleotides read TGTGCCAGCACCCCTACCGAGCGGGCCACCTACGAGCAGTACGTC. This translates into CASTPTERATYEQYV.

This clonotype has more than one count but fewer than ten. The chain uses TRBV4-3 and TRBJ1-6; 9 nucleotides align to TRBD1. The CDR3 consists of 14 residues. CDR1 and CDR2 from the germline V gene are LGHNA and YSLEER. Unmatched junction bases numbered 7, after V lost 3 bases and J lost 13 bases. This chain's CDR3 is CASSQGTGSSPLHF. Here the CDR3 DNA reads TGCGCCAGCAGCCAGGGGACAGGGAGCTCCCCCCTCCACTTT.

This clonotype was detected only a few times. The rearrangement uses TRBV5-1 and TRBJ2-2, with 7 bases identical to TRBD1. The length of the CDR3 is 16 residues. Germline V CDR1 and CDR2: SGHRS, YFSETQ. V shed 4 bases, J shed 4 bases, and the junction held 10 bases outside the gene matches. The CDR3 DNA sequence: TGCGCCAGCAGCGTACTACAGGGGCGTCTCACCGGGGAGCTGTTTTTT. This encodes CASSVLQGRLTGELFF.